Sequencing of this T cell receptor beta chain was carried out in a study of identical twins. Trimming took 2 bases from V and 2 from J, leaving 4 bases between them. The CDR3 consists of 13 residues. Germline lookup yields CDR1 ENHRY and CDR2 SYGVKD. MiXCR, run by TCRdb on the 5' RACE reads, gives a single entry per CDR3 protein. The table lists over 550,000 distinct CDR3 sequences, under 8.5% of them singletons. This clonotype appeared many times. This same sample was also taken into another study, of yellow fever vaccine responses in identical twins.

This chain links TRBV10-3 with TRBJ1-5; D unresolved. Input material: PBMCs. The sequence was obtained from a woman aged 18-30 years in good health. The CDR3 here is CAISEGGNQPQHF. DNA of the CDR3: TGTGCCATCAGTGAGGGGGGCAATCAGCCCCAGCATTTT.